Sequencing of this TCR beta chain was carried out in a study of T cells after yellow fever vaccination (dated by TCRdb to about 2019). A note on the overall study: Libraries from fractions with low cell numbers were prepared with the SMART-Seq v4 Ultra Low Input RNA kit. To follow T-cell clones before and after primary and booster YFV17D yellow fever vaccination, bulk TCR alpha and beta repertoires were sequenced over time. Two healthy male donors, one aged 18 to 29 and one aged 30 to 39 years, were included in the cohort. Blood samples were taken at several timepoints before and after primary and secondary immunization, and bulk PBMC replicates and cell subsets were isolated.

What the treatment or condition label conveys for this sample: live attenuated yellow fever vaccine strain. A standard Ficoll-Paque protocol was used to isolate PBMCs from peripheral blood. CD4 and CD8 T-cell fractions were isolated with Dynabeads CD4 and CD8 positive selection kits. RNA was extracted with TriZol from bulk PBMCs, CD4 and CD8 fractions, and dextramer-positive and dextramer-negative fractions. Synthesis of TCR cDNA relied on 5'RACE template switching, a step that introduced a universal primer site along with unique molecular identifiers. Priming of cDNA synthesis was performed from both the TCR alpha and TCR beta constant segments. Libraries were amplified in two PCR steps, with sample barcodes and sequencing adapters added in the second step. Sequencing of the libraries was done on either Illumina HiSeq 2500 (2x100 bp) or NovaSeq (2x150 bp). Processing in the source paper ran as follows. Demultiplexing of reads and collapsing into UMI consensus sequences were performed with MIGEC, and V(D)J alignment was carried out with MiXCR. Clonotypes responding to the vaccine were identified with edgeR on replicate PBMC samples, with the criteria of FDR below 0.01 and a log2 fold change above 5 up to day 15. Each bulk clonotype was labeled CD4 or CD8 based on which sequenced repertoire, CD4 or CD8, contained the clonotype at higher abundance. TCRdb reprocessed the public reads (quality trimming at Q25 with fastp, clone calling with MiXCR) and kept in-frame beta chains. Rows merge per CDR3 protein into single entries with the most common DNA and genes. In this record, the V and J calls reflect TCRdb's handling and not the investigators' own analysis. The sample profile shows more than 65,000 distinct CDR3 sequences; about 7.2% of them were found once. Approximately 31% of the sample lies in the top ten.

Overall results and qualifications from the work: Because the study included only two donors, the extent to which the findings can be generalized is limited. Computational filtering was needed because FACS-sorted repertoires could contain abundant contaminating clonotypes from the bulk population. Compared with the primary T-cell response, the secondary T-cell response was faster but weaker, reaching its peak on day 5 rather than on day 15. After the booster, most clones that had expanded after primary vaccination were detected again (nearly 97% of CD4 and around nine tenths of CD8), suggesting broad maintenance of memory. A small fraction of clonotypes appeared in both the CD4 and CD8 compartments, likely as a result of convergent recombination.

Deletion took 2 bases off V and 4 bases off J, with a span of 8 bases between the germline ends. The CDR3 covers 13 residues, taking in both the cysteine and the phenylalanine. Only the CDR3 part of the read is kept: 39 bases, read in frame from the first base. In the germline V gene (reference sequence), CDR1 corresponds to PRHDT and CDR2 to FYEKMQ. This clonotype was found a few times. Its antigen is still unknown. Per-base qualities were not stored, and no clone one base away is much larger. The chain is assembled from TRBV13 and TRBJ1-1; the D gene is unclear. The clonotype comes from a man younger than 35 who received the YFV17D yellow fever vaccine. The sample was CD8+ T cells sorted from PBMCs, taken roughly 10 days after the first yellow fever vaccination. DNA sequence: TGTGCCAGCAGCTTAAATTCGGGCACTGAAGCTTTCTTT. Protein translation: CASSLNSGTEAFF.